This passage covers 24 T cell receptor beta chains from one sample sequenced in a study of blood T cell repertoires in COVID-19. TCRdb keeps only in-frame clones here, not all; method: immunoSEQ multiplex PCR. The sample holds roughly 410,000 clones; 89% are singletons and the top ten take about 1.6%. Sample: peripheral blood. These receptors all stem from a woman aged 40-49 years with COVID-19, enrolled during active disease.

V gene TRBV28 combines with J gene TRBJ1-6; possibly TRBD1 for D (6 bases). CDR3 length: 16 residues. V shed 7 bases and J shed 5 bases, with 18 bases lying between them. Germline V gives CDR1 MDHEN, CDR2 SYDVKM. CDR3 residues: CASTTMGDIDNSPLHF. As DNA, the CDR3 is TGTGCCAGCACCACCATGGGGGACATCGATAATTCACCCCTCCACTTT.

The chain employs TRBV4-3 and TRBJ2-7; possible D gene TRBD2, 5 bases. Germline V CDR1 and CDR2: LGHNA, YSLEER. V gave up 1 base and J gave up 7 bases, with 11 bases separating them. This CDR3 spans 13 amino acids. In nucleotides, the CDR3 is TGCGCCAGCAGCCAAGCCCCACTAGGAGAGCAGTACTTC. Its protein product is CASSQAPLGEQYF.

The gene calls are TRBV19 and TRBJ1-1; 10 bases match TRBD1. Unmatched junction bases numbered 15, after V lost 3 bases and J lost 2 bases. CDR1 LNHDA and CDR2 SQIVND come from the germline V gene (reference sequence). This CDR3 contains 19 residues. The CDR3 nucleotides are TGTGCCAGTAGTATGTCTCCCCGGGACAGGGGCCTCACTAACACTGAAGCTTTCTTT. Translation: CASSMSPRDRGLTNTEAFF.

This clone was picked up one time. The J gene is TRBJ1-4, the V gene TRBV5-6, with D perhaps TRBD1 (5 bases). Germline V gene data show CDR1 as SGHDT and CDR2 as YYEEEE. V dropped 2 bases and J dropped 8 bases, with 13 bases sitting between them. The CDR3 totals 14 residues. The CDR3 sequence is CASSLGHEDEKLFF. The CDR3 DNA reads as TGTGCCAGCAGCTTAGGACATGAAGACGAAAAACTGTTTTTT.

The V and J genes are TRBV6-2 or TRBV6-3 and TRBJ2-7, with D possibly being TRBD1 (5 bases). V lost 2 bases and J 5 bases, leaving 10 bases between the germline ends. The CDR3 runs to 13 residues. The germline V gene encodes CDR1 MNHEY and CDR2 SVGEGT. In nucleotides, the CDR3 is TGTGCCAGCAGTTACGCAGGGAAGGACGAGCAGTACTTC. It codes for CASSYAGKDEQYF.

Turning to this clone: This same CDR3 is encoded by further DNA sequences in the sample. The chain is built from TRBV7-2 and TRBJ1-1; perhaps TRBD1 as D (6 bases). CDR3 length: 15 amino acids. Trimming stripped 3 bases from V and 1 base from J, with 12 bases between. In germline, CDR1 is SGHTA, CDR2 FQGNSA. The CDR3 nucleotides read TGTGCCAGCAGCTTGGGTGACAGGAGGAACACTGAAGCTTTCTTT. This codes for CASSLGDRRNTEAFF.

Note on this clone: Distinct nucleotide sequences in the sample also encode this CDR3. Written as DNA, the CDR3 is TGTGCCAGCAGCTTAGACAGGGGGCGAACAGATACGCAGTATTTT. Its protein product is CASSLDRGRTDTQYF. The chain has TRBV7-2 and TRBJ2-3, with 9 bases that match TRBD1. J lost 3 bases, V lost 1 base, and 2 bases had no gene match. The CDR3 runs 15 residues. Germline V gene data show CDR1 as SGHTA and CDR2 as FQGNSA.

This chain connects TRBV6-2 or TRBV6-3 to TRBJ1-5; 7 nucleotides match TRBD1. Germline CDR1 reads MNHEY; CDR2 reads SVGEGT. This CDR3 contains 17 residues. The trim removed 0 bases at V and 3 bases at J, leaving 8 bases unmatched. CDR3 bases: TGTGCCAGCAGTTACTCTCCTGGACAGGTCATCAATCAGCCCCAGCATTTT. The encoded protein is CASSYSPGQVINQPQHF.

This chain links TRBV4-1 with TRBJ2-1; possibly TRBD1 for D (5 bases). The CDR3 consists of 14 residues. The V and J ends lost 4 bases and 9 bases respectively, with 16 bases between them. Germline CDR1 and CDR2: MGHRA and YSYEKL. The CDR3 loop is CASSLSRGGFEQFF. CDR3 coding DNA: TGCGCCAGCAGCCTAAGTAGGGGTGGCTTTGAGCAGTTCTTC.

The DNA of the CDR3 is TGTGCCAGCAGCTTCGGCTATAATTCACCCCTCCACTTT. It encodes CASSFGYNSPLHF. V usage is TRBV27 and J usage is TRBJ1-6; no definite D call. Germline loops: CDR1 MNHEY, CDR2 SMNVEV (reference sequence). The CDR3 runs to 13 residues. Between the trimmed V and J ends, which lost 6 bases and 3 bases, there was a span of 6 bases.

The chain recombines TRBV5-1 with TRBJ1-1; 9 bases fit TRBD1. V dropped 1 base and J dropped 0; count of bases not matched to a gene: 7. CDR1 SGHRS and CDR2 YFSETQ come from the germline V gene. The CDR3 contains 17 residues. In DNA, the CDR3 is TGCGCCAGCAGCTTGTATACAGGGGGCATATTGAACACTGAAGCTTTCTTT. Amino acid sequence: CASSLYTGGILNTEAFF.

For this clone: The junction differs from germline at one of its ends, possibly a read error. CDR3 loop: CASSPGQSGTQYF. In DNA form, the CDR3 reads TGTGCTAGCAGCCCGGGACAGTCAGGGACCCAGTACTTC. The chain links TRBV7-7 to TRBJ2-5; 7 bases fit TRBD1. The CDR3 runs 13 residues. Germline V gene lookup returns CDR1 SSHAT and CDR2 FNYEAQ (reference sequence). Drawing the rest from reference TRBV7-7 and TRBJ2-5, the complete variable domain is GAGVSQSPRYKVTKRGQDVTLRCDPISSHATLYWYQQALGQGPEFLTYFNYEAQPDKSGLPSDRFSAERPEGSISTLTIQRTEQRDSAMYRCASSPGQSGTQYFGPGTRLLVL.

The J gene is TRBJ2-7, the V gene TRBV5-1; 16 nucleotides agree with TRBD2. CDR3 length: 18 residues. From germline, CDR1 is SGHRS and CDR2 YFSETQ. V gave up 3 bases and J gave up 6 bases; unmatched junction bases: 12. The CDR3 DNA is TGCGCCAGCAGCTCCGGGACTAGCGGGAGGGCCGGTCTCCGCGAGCAGTACTTC. It specifies CASSSGTSGRAGLREQYF.

The chain carries TRBV5-6 and TRBJ1-5, with 7 bases aligning to TRBD1. The germline V gene has CDR1 SGHDT and CDR2 YYEEEE. V lost 4 bases and J lost 5; bases outside the gene matches: 12. The CDR3 length is 16 residues. The CDR3 loop is CASSPWDRGGDQPQHF. The CDR3 nucleotides are TGTGCCAGCAGCCCCTGGGACAGAGGGGGCGATCAGCCCCAGCATTTT.

The rearrangement uses TRBV7-2 and TRBJ2-7; no reliable D call. The CDR3 length is 13 residues. Trimming pared 5 bases from V and 3 bases from J, leaving 11 bases between. Per the germline V gene, CDR1 is SGHTA and CDR2 is FQGNSA. The CDR3 DNA is TGTGCCAGCAGCCATCAGAAATACTACGAGCAGTACTTC. Translating gives CASSHQKYYEQYF. Combining the CDR3 with reference TRBV7-2 and TRBJ2-7 gives the whole variable domain GAGVSQSPSNKVTEKGKDVELRCDPISGHTALYWYRQSLGQGLEFLIYFQGNSAPDKSGLPSDRFSAERTGGSVSTLTIQRTQQEDSAVYLCASSHQKYYEQYFGPGTRLTVT.

This clone was recorded a few times. V and J are TRBV5-4 and TRBJ1-6, with D perhaps matching TRBD1 (6 bases). Germline CDR1 SGHNT, CDR2 YYREEE (reference sequence). This CDR3 region has 16 residues. Trimming took off 0 bases at V and 6 bases at J, with 13 bases between the two ends. CDR3 amino acids: CASSLGSTGSNSPLHF. CDR3 sequence (DNA): TGTGCCAGCAGCTTGGGGAGTACAGGGTCTAATTCACCCCTCCACTTT.

The chain combines TRBV28 with TRBJ1-1; the match to TRBD1 covers 7 bases. Germline V gives CDR1 MDHEN, CDR2 SYDVKM. V dropped 4 bases and J dropped 2; count of bases not matched to a gene: 7. This CDR3 has 15 amino acids. The CDR3 loop reads CASSSPRGANTEAFF. The CDR3, as DNA: TGTGCCAGCAGTTCCCCCAGGGGGGCTAACACTGAAGCTTTCTTT.

This chain joins TRBV5-4 and TRBJ1-3, with unresolved D. Germline V gene lookup returns CDR1 SGHNT and CDR2 YYREEE (reference sequence). This CDR3 is 14 amino acids long. V was trimmed by 0 bases and J by 2 bases, leaving 6 bases between them. This chain's CDR3 is CASSLAGAGNTIYF. The CDR3 DNA is TGTGCCAGCAGCTTGGCGGGAGCTGGAAACACCATATATTTT.

The V and J genes are TRBV4-3 and TRBJ2-2, with D tentatively TRBD1 (6 bases). The CDR3 is 16 amino acids. In germline, CDR1 is LGHNA, CDR2 YSLEER. The V end was cut by 4 bases, the J end by 6 bases, with 18 bases between. CDR3: CASSRSTGFLAGELFF. The CDR3, as DNA: TGCGCCAGCAGCCGGTCTACAGGGTTCCTCGCCGGGGAGCTGTTTTTT.

V and J are TRBV11-2 and TRBJ2-7; 11 nucleotides agree with TRBD2. CDR3 length: 16 amino acids. The V gene's germline CDR1 is SGHAT and CDR2 FQNNGV. V lost 5 bases to trimming and J lost 7 bases; unmatched junction nucleotides: 13. DNA of the CDR3: TGTGCCAGCAGCACAAATAGCGGGAGGGCCACGGGGGAGCAGTACTTC. It specifies CASSTNSGRATGEQYF.

The gene calls are TRBV5-8 and TRBJ1-2; D not resolved. The CDR3 runs to 11 residues. V was cut by 4 bases and J by 3 bases, with 4 bases left in between. From germline, CDR1 is SGHTS and CDR2 YDEGEE. The CDR3 sequence is CASSPDYGYTF. The CDR3 nucleotides are TGTGCCAGCAGCCCGGACTATGGCTACACCTTC.

J is TRBJ1-4 and V is TRBV6-6; TRBD1 is a possible D gene (6 bases). From germline, CDR1 is MNHNY and CDR2 SVGAGI (reference sequence). The CDR3 loop spans 14 amino acids. With 4 bases removed from V and 8 bases from J, the gap between germline ends came to 14 bases. The CDR3 bases are TGTGCCAGCAGTTCACCGGGACAAGCCGAAAAACTGTTTTTT. Encoded protein: CASSSPGQAEKLFF.

The chain has TRBV5-1 and TRBJ2-5, with D uncertain. Germline V gives CDR1 SGHRS, CDR2 YFSETQ. V dropped 0 bases and J dropped 1 base, with 7 bases sitting between them. There are 14 residues in the CDR3. The CDR3 nucleotides are TGCGCCAGCAGCTTGGCCAACAGCCAAGAGACCCAGTACTTC. Residues: CASSLANSQETQYF.

The genes are TRBV30 and TRBJ1-2; maybe TRBD1 (5 bases). The ends were cut back, 4 bases at V and 5 bases at J, with 11 bases in the middle. The CDR3 is 12 amino acids. Germline CDR1 reads GTSNPN; CDR2 reads SVGIG (reference sequence). The CDR3 DNA follows: TGTGCCTGGACCAGGGAGGTTTATGGCTACACCTTC. Its translation is CAWTREVYGYTF.